This TCR beta chain was identified in a study of OX40 agonist ivuxolimab in advanced cancers. Study information: Hepatocellular carcinoma, melanoma, renal cell or head and neck cancer occurred in dose-escalation patients. Findings and caveats of the study: The CD4+ and CD8+ T cells in the blood had expanded clonally by week 6 at 0.1 to 3.0 mg/kg.

Trimming removed 3 bases from V and 10 bases from J; junction bases left unmatched: 10. The CDR3 spans 16 residues. Germline assignment: CDR1 SGHVS and CDR2 FQNEAQ. For this clone: Its antigen is undetermined.

Clones were sequenced by immunoSEQ multiplex PCR, and TCRdb holds only the in-frame ones, with some missing. The sample includes roughly 15,000 clones, 82% of them seen just once. Sequencing was performed on CD4+ or CD8+ T cells sorted from blood, taken in a trial of the OX40 agonist ivuxolimab. The sequence was collected from an adult with an advanced solid tumor such as melanoma, head and neck, liver or kidney cancer. The chain couples TRBV7-8 to TRBJ1-6; TRBD1 agrees at 9 bases. This chain's CDR3 is CASSFSDGQGNSPLHF. In nucleotides, the CDR3 is TGTGCCAGCAGCTTTTCTGATGGACAGGGGAACTCACCCCTCCACTTT.